This T cell receptor (beta chain) was sequenced during a study of T-cell memory formation after mild COVID-19. Via MiXCR, TCRdb re-called the 5' RACE reads, giving one row per CDR3 protein. The sample gives 13,000 to 15,000 distinct CDR3 sequences, about a fifth of which show up once; around three fifths is in the top ten. This clonotype was recorded a few times. The antigen remains unidentified. Study-level findings and limits: The main location of contracting CD4+ clones was CM and EM, and that of contracting CD8+ clones was EMRA.

Germline lookup yields CDR1 MDHEN and CDR2 SYDVKM. Deletions cut 7 bases from V and 6 bases from J, with 9 bases between. The CDR3 extends over 11 amino acids. V gene TRBV28 combines with J gene TRBJ1-1; D unclear. The sequencing input was PBMCs or a T cell subset sorted from them (not recorded which). This receptor was obtained from a young man who had mild COVID-19 (a few samples of this study predate the infection). Cell type and time point are not known. The CDR3: CASNQRSEAFF. The DNA for the CDR3 is TGTGCCAGCAATCAACGGTCTGAAGCTTTCTTT.